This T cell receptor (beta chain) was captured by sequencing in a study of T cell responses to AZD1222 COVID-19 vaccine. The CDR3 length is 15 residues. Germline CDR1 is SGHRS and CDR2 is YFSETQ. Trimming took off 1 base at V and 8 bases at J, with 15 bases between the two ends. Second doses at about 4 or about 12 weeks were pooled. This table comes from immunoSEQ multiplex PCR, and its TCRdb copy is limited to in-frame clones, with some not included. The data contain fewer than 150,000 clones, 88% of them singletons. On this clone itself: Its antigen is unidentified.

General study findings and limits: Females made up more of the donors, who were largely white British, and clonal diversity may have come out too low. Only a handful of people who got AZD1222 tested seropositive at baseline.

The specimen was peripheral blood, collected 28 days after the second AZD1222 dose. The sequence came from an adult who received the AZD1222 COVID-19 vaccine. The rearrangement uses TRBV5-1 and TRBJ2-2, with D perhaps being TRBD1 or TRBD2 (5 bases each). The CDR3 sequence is CASSLSPGGEGELFF. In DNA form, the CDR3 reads TGCGCCAGCAGCTTGTCCCCTGGGGGTGAGGGGGAGCTGTTTTTT.